This T cell receptor (beta chain) was recorded in a study of PD-L1 blockade in urothelial cancer. Study summary: Starting in about 2014, patients were given atezolizumab (1,200 mg intravenously every 3 weeks). Patients arrived having already received 0 to 3 prior chemotherapy regimens.

Assay: immunoSEQ multiplex PCR; the TCRdb copy retains only in-frame clones and omits some. The table includes tens of thousands of clones, about 86% detected once. Germline loops: CDR1 LNHNV, CDR2 YYDKDF (reference sequence). V lost 3 bases and J 2 bases, leaving 7 bases between the germline ends. The CDR3 runs 13 residues. Sequences were derived from PBMCs, sampled around atezolizumab (anti-PD-L1) treatment. The sequence was collected from a middle-aged man with urothelial cancer. This rearrangement joins TRBV15 to TRBJ2-5; tentatively, D is TRBD2 (5 bases). Here the CDR3 DNA reads TGTGCCACCAGCAGGGACTTACAAGAGACCCAGTACTTC. This encodes CATSRDLQETQYF.